A selection of T cell receptor beta chains follows, all from one sample in a study of cytomegalovirus exposure and HLA in healthy donors. Profiling relied on immunoSEQ multiplex PCR, and the TCRdb table lists in-frame clones only, not all of them. The sample lists 110,000 to 150,000 clones, approximately 80% seen once, with 4% to 4.5% in the top ten. What was sequenced was PBMCs. These receptors were obtained from a middle-aged woman in good health and CMV-seropositive. CDR3s include the opening cysteine and the closing phenylalanine or tryptophan. Each record gives: V gene, J gene, CDR3 protein.

V gene: TRBV5-1
J gene: TRBJ2-5
CDR3 protein: CASSLAGLAGGRETQYF

V gene: TRBV5-4
J gene: TRBJ1-6
CDR3 protein: CASSLAGQYNSPLHF

V gene: TRBV4-3
J gene: TRBJ2-1
CDR3 protein: CASSQGIYFGGGAYNEQFF

V gene: TRBV9
J gene: TRBJ2-2
CDR3 protein: CASSVRPRVAAINTGELFF

V gene: TRBV30
J gene: TRBJ2-7
CDR3 protein: CAWSVQGSYEQYF

V gene: TRBV28
J gene: TRBJ1-6
CDR3 protein: CASGTGTGRTQSPLHF

V gene: TRBV10-1
J gene: TRBJ1-1
CDR3 protein: CASRRQGRNSEAFF

V gene: TRBV28
J gene: TRBJ2-7
CDR3 protein: CASSWERREQYF

V gene: TRBV5-6
J gene: TRBJ2-2
CDR3 protein: CASSFSLGGTGELFF

V gene: TRBV30
J gene: TRBJ2-7
CDR3 protein: CAWAAGQGTYEQYF

V gene: TRBV15
J gene: TRBJ2-7
CDR3 protein: CATSRDANLAYSYEQYF

V gene: TRBV27
J gene: TRBJ2-1
CDR3 protein: CASSSRFKGTGNNEQFF

V gene: TRBV6-6
J gene: TRBJ2-7
CDR3 protein: CASSRHSYEQYF

V gene: TRBV7-2
J gene: TRBJ1-4
CDR3 protein: CASSLRQGTNEKLFF

V gene: TRBV7-3
J gene: TRBJ2-1
CDR3 protein: CASSSRQGAWNEQFF

V gene: TRBV7-8
J gene: TRBJ2-2
CDR3 protein: CASSLASGEKYGELFF

V gene: TRBV27
J gene: TRBJ1-6
CDR3 protein: CASSLINSPLHF

V gene: TRBV30
J gene: TRBJ2-3
CDR3 protein: CAWSVPRGRGTDTQYF

V gene: TRBV20-1
J gene: TRBJ1-1
CDR3 protein: CSAKPQVEAFF

V gene: TRBV9
J gene: TRBJ2-2
CDR3 protein: CASSQPRGTGNTGELFF

V gene: TRBV6-5
J gene: TRBJ2-1
CDR3 protein: CASSYGLMGAYEQFF

V gene: TRBV7-6
J gene: TRBJ1-3
CDR3 protein: CASSLQTGNSGNTIYF

V gene: TRBV19
J gene: TRBJ1-6
CDR3 protein: CASKQGINSPLHF

V gene: TRBV5-4
J gene: TRBJ2-5
CDR3 protein: CASSLGTSGIEETQYF

V gene: TRBV5-1
J gene: TRBJ2-1
CDR3 protein: CASSTGTSGSKFF

V gene: TRBV11-1
J gene: TRBJ2-7
CDR3 protein: CASSIFSYEQYF

V gene: TRBV6-6
J gene: TRBJ2-7
CDR3 protein: CASSYAEPSYEQYF

V gene: TRBV7-7
J gene: TRBJ1-1
CDR3 protein: CASSLPGGKNTEAFF

V gene: TRBV2
J gene: TRBJ2-1
CDR3 protein: CASRQGSSYNEQFF

V gene: TRBV5-1
J gene: TRBJ2-3
CDR3 protein: CASSSNSGYTDTQYF

V gene: TRBV18
J gene: TRBJ2-2
CDR3 protein: CASSQSGRANTGELFF

V gene: TRBV7-9
J gene: TRBJ2-1
CDR3 protein: CASSSRLAGELDNEQFF

V gene: TRBV18
J gene: TRBJ2-7
CDR3 protein: CASSPSVITYEQYF

V gene: TRBV29-1
J gene: TRBJ1-1
CDR3 protein: CSVLKSGQAMNTEAFF

V gene: TRBV2
J gene: TRBJ2-7
CDR3 protein: CASSLGQSYEQYF

V gene: TRBV28
J gene: TRBJ1-3
CDR3 protein: CASSLELRQGGSGNTIYF

V gene: TRBV18
J gene: TRBJ1-3
CDR3 protein: CASSPESTIYF

V gene: TRBV6-1
J gene: TRBJ1-5
CDR3 protein: CASSRSTNSDQPQHF

V gene: TRBV7-2
J gene: TRBJ2-5
CDR3 protein: CASSGTRGGVSQYF

V gene: TRBV2
J gene: TRBJ1-2
CDR3 protein: CASSETGSYGYTF

V gene: TRBV5-5
J gene: TRBJ1-2
CDR3 protein: CASKPDTGARNGYTF

V gene: TRBV27
J gene: TRBJ1-2
CDR3 protein: CASGAPFKGYTF

V gene: TRBV4-3
J gene: TRBJ1-6
CDR3 protein: CASSQDLRSVGHSPLHF

V gene: TRBV6-5
J gene: TRBJ1-5
CDR3 protein: CASSRRGSNQPQHF

V gene: TRBV18
J gene: TRBJ1-1
CDR3 protein: CASSLQDTEAFF

V gene: TRBV28
J gene: TRBJ1-5
CDR3 protein: CASSFAGPLNQPQHF

V gene: TRBV5-4
J gene: TRBJ2-2
CDR3 protein: CASSLDPGANTGELFF

V gene: TRBV9
J gene: TRBJ2-3
CDR3 protein: CASSPRDYTDTQYF

V gene: TRBV10-3
J gene: TRBJ1-6
CDR3 protein: CATRSADSPLHF

V gene: TRBV5-1
J gene: TRBJ2-5
CDR3 protein: CASRTGPLRETQYF

V gene: TRBV10-2
J gene: TRBJ2-7
CDR3 protein: CADSARGRGGSYEQYF

V gene: TRBV30
J gene: TRBJ2-3
CDR3 protein: CAISGLAGARDTQYF

V gene: TRBV6-4
J gene: TRBJ1-1
CDR3 protein: CASSEPQGIGTEAFF

V gene: TRBV27
J gene: TRBJ2-6
CDR3 protein: CASSLKGGILSGANVLTF

V gene: TRBV5-4
J gene: TRBJ2-5
CDR3 protein: CASSPGTANHLETQYF

V gene: TRBV27
J gene: TRBJ2-7
CDR3 protein: CASSSLTGTGAYEQYF

V gene: TRBV19
J gene: TRBJ1-1
CDR3 protein: CASTVGAGNTEAFF

V gene: TRBV14
J gene: TRBJ2-3
CDR3 protein: CASSRNLIATQYF

V gene: TRBV7-2
J gene: TRBJ2-6
CDR3 protein: CASSLGIGVAGANVLTF